This T cell receptor beta chain stems from a study of graft-versus-host responses after intestinal transplantation (dated by TCRdb to the early 2020s). With respect to the entire study: The transplants that recipients got were multivisceral, liver-intestinal, or isolated intestinal. Every recipient was given anti-thymocyte globulin induction, then maintenance tacrolimus and steroids for approximately 3 years. Graft-versus-host and host-versus-graft alloreactive T cell clones were tracked in the graft, circulation and bone marrow after intestinal transplantation using bulk TCR-beta CDR3 sequencing. Alloreactive clones were identified by sequencing pre-transplant mixed lymphocyte reaction products and comparing them with unstimulated pre-transplant donor and recipient T cells. Of the 20 to 30 intestinal transplant recipients enrolled in the cohort, one of whom was a retransplant, 3 patients without pretransplant specimens were excluded. Donor T cell macrochimerism was defined as a peak of at least 4% donor T cells among recipient peripheral blood mononuclear cells. Samples from three later patients were sequenced in-house on an Illumina MiSeq with MiXCR processing rather than by the commercial service. Broader findings and caveats from the paper: Early after transplant, peak levels of circulating GvH clones were associated with declines in HvG clones. High GvH to HvG T cell clonal ratios were observed in the allografts of patients with donor T cell macrochimerism. The relatively low number and heterogeneity of intestinal transplant patients limited the conclusions. GvH clones were found in recipient bone marrow, and some of the GvH clones appeared earlier in ileal mucosa or blood, which is consistent with an intestinal mucosal origin.

To note about this clone: Its antigen is still unknown. Base qualities are not recorded, but no much larger clone differs from it by a single base.

According to the germline V gene, CDR1 reads SGHRS and CDR2 reads YFSETQ. V sheds 3 bases and J sheds 6 bases, leaving 19 bases between their ends. Its CDR3 holds 16 amino acids, cysteine through phenylalanine. The only DNA kept is the CDR3, 48 bases in frame from the first base. This sample's time point label indicates: cells obtained before transplantation from donor or recipient. CD3+CD4+ and CD3+CD8+ populations were FACS-sorted from unstimulated pre-transplant donor and recipient cells taken from spleen or lymph nodes. The method behind the library was the immunoSEQ multiplex PCR assay. For most patients, genomic DNA was isolated with the Qiagen DNeasy Blood and Tissue Kit and sent frozen to Adaptive Biotechnologies for TCR sequencing. Adaptive Biotechnologies carried out high-throughput TCR-beta CDR3 sequencing of genomic DNA for most patients. In the original analysis: TCR sequencing data for some 17 patients were retrieved from Adaptive's ImmunoSEQ software; a few other patients were processed with MiXCR and VDJtools. CD4 versus CD8 sorting errors were corrected by removing sequences found in both subsets at a frequency ratio below 5:1. CDR3 nucleotide sequences shared between donor and recipient were removed because their origin could not be assigned. To count as alloreactive, a clone needed at least 2-fold expansion over unstimulated cells and a minimum CFSE-low frequency of 0.002% (template counts) or 0.001% (read counts). Clones were considered mappable if detected in sequenced pre-transplant spleen, lymph node, or MLR CFSE-low populations of the donor or recipient. The cumulative frequency of alloreactive clones was calculated as a percentage of all sequences, weighted by copy number. TCRdb took this table from immuneACCESS and kept in-frame rearrangements with V and J called. Such tables lack part of the clones; where checked against another copy, unresolved V genes explain under half of the gap, and the rest is unexplained. V, J and clone size were drawn from that table, and D and trimming were deduced from the DNA. The sample table contains some 90,000 clones; only one count was recorded for roughly 80% of them. The top ten hold approximately 0.78% of the sample.

The rearranged chain carries TRBV5-1 and TRBJ2-1, with TRBD2 as a weak D call on 6 bases. The TCR was taken from a human donor who received an intestinal transplant. Sequencing was performed on unstimulated CD4+ T cells sorted from spleen or lymph node cells, taken before intestinal transplant. The DNA sequence is TGCGCCAGCAGCTCAAAGATGGGACTCCTTAGCAATGAGCAGTTCTTC. This translates into CASSSKMGLLSNEQFF.